This TCR beta chain was recovered during a study of CD8+ T cells in alopecia areata. Points from the study as a whole: In lesional scalp, particularly from alopecia totalis/universalis, clonality was higher than in normal scalp. Alphabeta T cells residing in normal skin are also sequenced in scalp samples. Compared with mice, patients displayed less clear TCR sharing, possibly for HLA-related reasons.

PBMCs served as the source from which CD4+ and CD8+ T cells were sorted. The germline V and J ends were trimmed by 2 bases and 4 bases, with 8 bases remaining between them. The CDR3 runs to 13 residues. Germline CDR1 and CDR2: MDHEN and SYDVKM. After isolation, RNA underwent reverse transcription to generate cDNA as the sequencing template. Sequenced by immunoSEQ multiplex PCR; TCRdb stores in-frame clones only, minus some. Of around 150,000 clones detected, around 57% appear once; the ten largest clones hold more than 4.5%. As to this clone: The antigen is undetermined.

The chain recombines TRBV28 with TRBJ1-1; D gene uncertain. What was sequenced was CD4+ T cells sorted from blood. This TCR came from a human donor in good health. The CDR3 spells CASSLPVPTEAFF. Here the CDR3 DNA reads TGTGCCAGCAGTTTACCCGTGCCCACTGAAGCTTTCTTT.